The clone carrying this TCR beta chain was observed a handful of times. Its antigen is unknown. The sample is drawn from a study of T cell responses to AZD1222 COVID-19 vaccine. From germline, CDR1 is SGHDT and CDR2 YYEEEE. V lost 0 bases, J lost 0 bases, and 8 bases lay in between. The CDR3 runs 15 residues. The table came from immunoSEQ multiplex PCR; TCRdb's copy has only in-frame clones and leaves some out. The sample contains roughly 50,000 clones, just over 85% of which appear only once. Whole-study findings and limits: Just five or six AZD1222 recipients tested seropositive at baseline.

The chain recombines TRBV5-6 with TRBJ2-3; maybe TRBD1 (6 bases). Sequences were derived from peripheral blood, sampled 28 days after the second AZD1222 dose. The sequence derives from an adult who received the AZD1222 COVID-19 vaccine. The CDR3, as DNA: TGTGCCAGCAGCTTGGGGACAGCTAGCACAGATACGCAGTATTTT. It encodes CASSLGTASTDTQYF.